These T cell receptor beta chains were read from a single sample in a study of blood T cell repertoires in COVID-19. Some clones are missing from TCRdb's copy, which holds only in-frame ones; the method was immunoSEQ multiplex PCR. The repertoire includes under 400,000 clones, approximately 88% of them detected once, and under 2% sits in the top ten. The source material was peripheral blood. Receptor source: a woman between 25 and 40 years old with COVID-19, enrolled during active disease. CDR3s include the opening cysteine and the closing phenylalanine or tryptophan. The D gene is left open where the match is weak. The size field is filled for only some rows; it gives once, few, many or a size class.

D gene,J gene,clone size,V gene,CDR3 protein,CDR3 DNA
TRBD2,TRBJ2-7,few,TRBV5-4,CASSLGGLAGISYEQYF,TGTGCCAGCAGCTTGGGGGGGTTAGCGGGTATTTCCTACGAGCAGTACTTC
-,TRBJ1-4,-,TRBV18,CASSPQQASTNEKLFF,TGTGCCAGCTCACCACAACAGGCTTCAACTAATGAAAAACTGTTTTTT
-,TRBJ1-1,-,TRBV19,CASSISGQLNTEAFF,TGTGCCAGTAGTATCTCCGGACAGTTGAACACTGAAGCTTTCTTT
-,TRBJ2-3,-,TRBV27,CASSLSPFVGATDTQYF,TGTGCCAGCAGTTTAAGTCCCTTTGTGGGGGCAACAGATACGCAGTATTTT
-,TRBJ1-1,many,TRBV10-1,CASTAGRGTEAFF,TGCGCCAGCACGGCGGGGCGCGGAACTGAAGCTTTCTTT
-,TRBJ2-2,few,TRBV9,CASSVAGRTGELFF,TGTGCCAGCAGCGTAGCGGGTAGAACCGGGGAGCTGTTTTTT
TRBD1,TRBJ2-5,-,TRBV6-2/TRBV6-3,CASSYERDRGRKETQYF,TGTGCCAGCAGTTACGAAAGGGACAGGGGGCGCAAAGAGACCCAGTACTTC
TRBD1,TRBJ1-1,-,TRBV6-5,CASIGDRISTEAFF,TGTGCCAGCATTGGGGACAGAATTAGCACTGAAGCTTTCTTT
-,TRBJ1-5,-,TRBV12-5,CASGLGALGQPQHF,TGTGCTAGTGGTTTGGGGGCCCTTGGTCAGCCCCAGCATTTT
TRBD1,TRBJ2-5,-,TRBV4-1,CASSRITGAGETQYF,TGCGCCAGCAGCCGAATAACAGGGGCGGGAGAGACCCAGTACTTC
TRBD1,TRBJ1-1,once,TRBV9,CASSPGTGGTEAFF,TGTGCCAGCAGCCCAGGAACAGGGGGCACTGAAGCTTTCTTT
-,TRBJ1-6,-,TRBV6-5,CASSYRERHNSPLHF,TGTGCCAGCAGTTACCGGGAGAGACATAATTCACCCCTCCACTTT
-,TRBJ1-5,-,TRBV7-9,CASSPLGGVDQPQHF,TGTGCCAGCAGTCCCCTGGGGGGGGTAGATCAGCCCCAGCATTTT
TRBD1,TRBJ1-2,-,TRBV7-9,CASSSRQGIYGYTF,TGTGCCAGCAGCTCCCGACAGGGAATCTATGGCTACACCTTC
-,TRBJ1-3,-,TRBV3-1/TRBV3-2,CASSQGTAGNTIYF,TGTGCCAGCAGCCAAGGCACAGCTGGAAACACCATATATTTT
TRBD2,TRBJ2-1,-,TRBV11-3,CASSHLAGGRGEQFF,TGTGCCAGCAGCCATCTAGCGGGGGGCCGGGGTGAGCAGTTCTTC
-,TRBJ1-6,-,TRBV5-6,CASSLAAGFNSPLHF,TGTGCCAGCAGCTTGGCGGCAGGGTTTAATTCACCCCTCCACTTT
TRBD1,TRBJ1-5,-,TRBV5-6,CASSYAGQLNQPQHF,TGTGCCAGCAGCTACGCGGGACAGCTAAATCAGCCCCAGCATTTT